This paragraph reports one T cell receptor beta chain. The antigen is undetermined. A single base separates this from a much larger clone, so it may be a read error. This sample was included in a study of molecular identifiers for immune sequencing clone quantification. Whole-study findings and limits: In CMV-specific effectors, clones above 20 copies held over 99% of molecules; naive, under 1%.

Sorting recovered naive CD8 T cells on a CD8+CD4-CCR7+CD45RA+ profile. Methods described previously, with TCR primers listed, were used for bulk TCR libraries. TCRdb fed the PCR reads into MiXCR, producing one record per CDR3 protein. This sample has some 580,000 distinct CDR3 sequences, with over 25% found just once. The CDR3 consists of 16 residues. Germline-derived CDR1 and CDR2 are MDHEN and SYDVKM. The sample was naive CD8+ T cells from blood, with Jurkat cell RNA spiked in. Subset here: FACS-sorted CD8+CD4-CCR7+CD45RA+ naive T cells. This rearrangement joins TRBV28 to TRBJ1-4; D may be TRBD1 (5 bases). This clonotype was obtained from a human donor in good health. Some libraries in this study had Jurkat cell RNA spiked in. CDR3 in DNA: TGTGCCAACAGTCCTCCCGCCGGGGCGACTAATGAAAAACTGTTTTTT. Translating it yields CANSPPAGATNEKLFF. The full variable domain, with the rest looked up from reference TRBV28 and TRBJ1-4, is DVKVTQSSRYLVKRTGEKVFLECVQDMDHENMFWYRQDPGLGLRLIYFSYDVKMKEKGDIPEGYSVSREKKERFSLILESASTNQTSMYLCANSPPAGATNEKLFFGSGTQLSVL.